Sequencing of this T cell receptor (beta chain) was carried out in a study of T cells in Graves' hyperthyroidism and ophthalmopathy. Study observations and caveats: Most thyroid-expanded clonotypes above 0.001 were also found in blood.

Per germline, CDR1 MNHEY and CDR2 SVGEGT. There are 15 residues in the CDR3. Germline trimming cut 6 bases from V and 6 bases from J; bases unmatched to any gene: 7. TCR beta CDR3 regions were amplified from RNA transcripts. HTBI primers drove first-round RT-PCR of the TCR CDR3. TCRdb called the multiplex PCR reads again in MiXCR, with one record for every CDR3 protein. The data show 550,000 to 700,000 distinct CDR3 sequences, with roughly 14% seen just once and about 4% held by the top ten. This clonotype appeared many times. The antigen is unknown. At least 3 on the Clinical Activity Score was recorded for ophthalmopathy patients, who also had NOSPECS grade at least 4 and duration under 3 months. A roughly 10 ml volume of fresh peripheral blood provided the PBMCs.

The TCR sequence derives from a woman aged 40 to 55 with Graves' ophthalmopathy. The V gene is TRBV6-2 or TRBV6-3, the J gene TRBJ2-7; 14 nucleotides agree with TRBD2. Sequenced sample: blood. For the CDR3, the DNA is TGTGCCAGCAGCAAGACTAGCGGGAGGGCCTCCGAGCAGTACTTC. Translating it yields CASSKTSGRASEQYF.